This T cell receptor beta chain was sequenced in a study of blood T cells in healthy people across ages. Study-wide context: The template switching approach captured approximately one barcoded beta molecule for every two T cells.

A sample-barcoded 5' primer and a J-beta primer mix were used in a second PCR of roughly 7 to 11 cycles. Template switching added a 12-random-nucleotide identifier to every cDNA molecule. TCRdb recomputed calls from the 5' RACE reads with MiXCR, one row per CDR3 protein. Of about 1.5 million distinct CDR3 sequences in the sample, approximately 42% were seen once. Points on this clonotype: What it binds is not known.

Trimming cost V 3 bases and J 2 bases, with 10 bases left between them. The CDR3 contains 13 residues. The germline gives CDR1 DFQATT, CDR2 SNEGSKA (reference sequence). The total RNA that was extracted per sample amounted to at least 5.5 micrograms. General study points: Estimates of diversity drawn from one million T cells were considered underestimates.

The gene calls are TRBV20-1 and TRBJ2-5; D not resolved. Input material: blood. The TCR was taken from a woman aged 18-29 years in good health. The CDR3 DNA follows: TGCAGTGCTAGGCGGTCTTCTCAAGAGACCCAGTACTTC. Amino acid sequence: CSARRSSQETQYF.